These 17 T cell receptor beta chains were sequenced from one sample in a study of cytomegalovirus exposure and HLA in healthy donors. The PCR ran on 60 Vbeta and 13 Jbeta primers. Some clones are missing from TCRdb's copy, which holds only in-frame ones; the method was immunoSEQ multiplex PCR. The sample has 99,000 or so clones, approximately 84% seen once. Sequenced: PBMCs. The receptors originated from a male donor in good health and CMV-seronegative.

The V and J genes are TRBV9 and TRBJ2-1, with a possible D match to TRBD2 (6 bases). CDR3 length: 15 amino acids. Between the trimmed V and J ends, which lost 0 bases and 3 bases, there was a span of 10 bases. Germline V gives CDR1 SGDLS, CDR2 YYNGEE. The CDR3 DNA sequence: TGTGCCAGCAGCGTAGACGGCGGGAACTACAATGAGCAGTTCTTC. Translated: CASSVDGGNYNEQFF.

This clone came up a few times. The chain couples TRBV7-9 to TRBJ2-3; 13 bases are shared with TRBD2. With V trimmed by 5 bases and J by 8 bases, 10 bases remained unmatched. The CDR3 length is 16 residues. Germline V CDR1 and CDR2: SEHNR, FQNEAQ (reference sequence). CDR3 nucleotide sequence: TGTGCCAGCAGCGCCATACTAGCGGGAGGGCCAGGTACGCAGTATTTT. Translated: CASSAILAGGPGTQYF. Supplemented by reference TRBV7-9 and TRBJ2-3, the full variable domain reads DTGVSQNPRHKITKRGQNVTFRCDPISEHNRLYWYRQTLGQGPEFLTYFQNEAQLEKSRLLSDRFSAERPKGSFSTLEIQRTEQGDSAMYLCASSAILAGGPGTQYFGPGTRLTVL.

The V and J genes are TRBV9 and TRBJ2-5, with 13 bases identical to TRBD2. J lost 5 bases, V lost 0 bases, and 10 bases had no gene match. The CDR3 runs to 18 residues. Germline loops: CDR1 SGDLS, CDR2 YYNGEE. CDR3 in DNA: TGTGCCAGCAGCGTAGCGACTAGCGGGAGGCGGCTTGGTGAGACCCAGTACTTC. This codes for CASSVATSGRRLGETQYF.

The chain carries TRBV28 and TRBJ1-5; TRBD1 aligns across 8 bases. The CDR3 contains 15 residues. CDR1 and CDR2 from the germline V gene are MDHEN and SYDVKM. The junction had 11 bases not matched to a gene; V was cut back by 3 bases and J by 10 bases. The CDR3 here is CASSFVDRARGPQHF. The CDR3 DNA reads TGTGCCAGCAGTTTCGTGGACAGGGCCAGAGGTCCCCAGCATTTT.

The genes are TRBV11-3 and TRBJ2-1; 11 bases align to TRBD2. Germline CDR1 SGHNT, CDR2 YENEEA. Trimming cost V 3 bases and J 2 bases; bases outside gene matches: 9. The length of the CDR3 is 18 residues. The CDR3 DNA is TGTGCCAGCAGCTTGAGTCAGGGACTAGCGGCCACCTACAATGAGCAGTTCTTC. Amino acids: CASSLSQGLAATYNEQFF.

This rearrangement joins TRBV29-1 to TRBJ2-3; 12 bases match TRBD2. Germline V lookup: CDR1 SQVTM, CDR2 ANQGSEA. The CDR3 is made up of 15 amino acids. V lost 4 bases to trimming and J lost 6 bases; unmatched junction nucleotides: 8. Here the CDR3 reads CSVALAGGVDDTQYF. The CDR3 region has the DNA TGCAGCGTTGCTCTAGCGGGGGGGGTGGACGATACGCAGTATTTT.

V usage is TRBV5-5 and J usage is TRBJ2-1; 15 nucleotides agree with TRBD2. From germline, CDR1 is SGHKS and CDR2 YYEKEE (reference sequence). The CDR3 runs to 17 residues. The ends lost 4 bases at V and 9 bases at J; junction bases unmatched: 11. The CDR3, as DNA: TGTGCCAGCAGCCTGTGGACTAGCGGGAGGGTCTTGGGTGAGCAGTTCTTC. Its translation is CASSLWTSGRVLGEQFF.

This clone has a handful of counts. The chain uses TRBV19 and TRBJ1-2, with TRBD1 as a possible D gene (5 bases). The CDR3 covers 16 residues. The V gene lost 5 bases and the J gene lost 5 bases, with 21 bases spanning the gap. Germline V gene data show CDR1 as LNHDA and CDR2 as SQIVND (reference sequence). The CDR3 DNA sequence: TGTGCCAGTAGTCCCCCCGTTGGCAGGGAAGGTTATGGCTACACCTTC. This encodes CASSPPVGREGYGYTF.

Remarks on this clone: The identical CDR3 is also encoded by other nucleotide sequences in the sample. V and J are TRBV27 and TRBJ2-5, with 8 nucleotides matching TRBD2. The CDR3 consists of 14 residues. Germline V lookup: CDR1 MNHEY, CDR2 SMNVEV (reference sequence). V gave up 2 bases and J gave up 3 bases; unmatched junction bases: 2. This CDR3 is CASSLRAGEETQYF. The CDR3 nucleotides read TGTGCCAGCAGTTTAAGAGCGGGAGAAGAGACCCAGTACTTC.

The genes are TRBV30 and TRBJ1-4; 11 positions match TRBD1. Losses at the gene ends were 4 bases for V and 8 bases for J; bases not matched to a gene: 9. The germline V gene encodes CDR1 GTSNPN and CDR2 SVGIG (reference sequence). The CDR3 is 15 amino acids. The CDR3 region has the DNA TGTGCCTGGACAGGGGTACGGACAGGGGGCGAAAAACTGTTTTTT. It specifies CAWTGVRTGGEKLFF.

V and J are TRBV5-1 and TRBJ2-5, with TRBD2 matching 8 bases. V trimming: 0 bases; J trimming: 5 bases; junction bases outside the gene matches: 9. Germline V gene sequence: CDR1 SGHRS, CDR2 YFSETQ. The CDR3 spans 16 residues. The CDR3 sequence: CASSLGIAGRMETQYF. The CDR3 DNA follows: TGCGCCAGCAGCTTGGGGATAGCGGGGCGGATGGAGACCCAGTACTTC.

The chain has TRBV21-1 and TRBJ2-5; the table's D call of TRBD2 was not tested on the DNA. TRBV21-1 has pseudogene status. This CDR3 spans 14 amino acids. The CDR3: CASSKGGPQETQYF. The DNA of the CDR3 is TGTGCCAGCAGCAAGGGAGGACCCCAAGAGACCCAGTACTTC.

The gene calls are TRBV6-5 and TRBJ2-3; 8 bases map to TRBD2. The CDR3 length is 15 residues. CDR1 and CDR2 from the germline V gene are MNHEY and SVGAGI. V lost 6 bases and J lost 0; bases outside the gene matches: 5. As DNA, the CDR3 is TGTGCCAGCAGGCCGGGACTAGGGAGCACAGATACGCAGTATTTT. Amino acids: CASRPGLGSTDTQYF.

The chain joins TRBV28 to TRBJ1-2, with a tentative D call TRBD1 (6 bases). Trimming took 6 bases from V and 7 from J, leaving 21 bases between them. Germline V CDR1 and CDR2: MDHEN, SYDVKM. CDR3 length: 15 amino acids. The CDR3 region is CASRPGGQDGFGYTF. As DNA, the CDR3 is TGTGCCAGCAGACCGGGGGGACAAGACGGGTTTGGCTACACCTTC.

In this sample, this clone turned up a few times. The gene calls are TRBV7-8 and TRBJ2-7, with TRBD2 identical over 11 bases. This CDR3 comprises 14 residues. The germline CDR1 and CDR2 sequences are SGHVS and FQNEAQ. V was pared by 5 bases and J by 7 bases, with 7 bases of the junction left unmatched. The CDR3 here is CASSTLAGVWEQYF. CDR3 DNA sequence: TGTGCCAGCAGCACACTAGCGGGAGTGTGGGAGCAGTACTTC.

This sequence joins TRBV19 and TRBJ2-7; D remains unclear. Germline CDR1 and CDR2: LNHDA and SQIVND (reference sequence). The CDR3 runs to 15 residues. Trimming left V 6 bases short and J 0 bases short, with 15 bases between. CDR3 protein: CASRFLAPSSYEQYF. CDR3 in DNA: TGTGCCAGTAGATTCTTAGCTCCGAGCTCCTACGAGCAGTACTTC.

The genes are TRBV5-4 and TRBJ1-2, with D possibly being TRBD1 (5 bases). The CDR3 is 14 amino acids. Trimming left V 4 bases short and J 7 bases short, with 17 bases between. Germline V gene data show CDR1 as SGHNT and CDR2 as YYREEE (reference sequence). The CDR3 reads CASSLMGLPGGYTF. DNA of the CDR3: TGTGCCAGCAGCCTGATGGGACTCCCAGGTGGCTACACCTTC. The complete variable domain, with remaining parts taken from reference TRBV5-4 and TRBJ1-2, reads ETGVTQSPTHLIKTRGQQVTLRCSSQSGHNTVSWYQQALGQGPQFIFQYYREEENGRGNFPPRFSGLQFPNYSSELNVNALELDDSALYLCASSLMGLPGGYTFGSGTRLTVV.